Listed below are T cell receptor beta chains from one sample, sequenced in a study of cytomegalovirus exposure and HLA in healthy donors. Assay: immunoSEQ multiplex PCR; the TCRdb copy retains only in-frame clones and omits some. In the table there are about 140,000 clones, more than 60% of which are singletons. Input material: PBMCs. The receptors stem from a man aged 25-45 years in good health and CMV-seropositive. Both conserved end residues are part of each CDR3. Fields, in order: V gene, D gene, CDR3 length, J gene, clone size, CDR3 protein, CDR3 DNA. D genes are given only for firm matches. A clone size is listed for some rows: how often the clone was seen (once, few, many), or a class if it is expanded.

TRBV19	NA	15	TRBJ2-7	NA	CASRPDRSSVYEQYF	TGTGCCAGTAGACCTGACAGGAGCTCAGTCTACGAGCAGTACTTC
TRBV7-3	TRBD2	13	TRBJ2-1	few	CASSSGTINEQFF	TGTGCCAGCAGCTCCGGGACTATCAATGAGCAGTTCTTC
TRBV4-1	TRBD1	16	TRBJ2-3	NA	CASSLTGGSGTDTQYF	TGCGCCAGCAGCCTAACAGGGGGATCTGGGACAGATACGCAGTATTTT
TRBV19	NA	15	TRBJ1-1	NA	CATRGAGYRNTEAFF	TGTGCCACTAGAGGGGCTGGCTACCGGAACACTGAAGCTTTCTTT
TRBV4-2	TRBD2	16	TRBJ2-7	NA	CASSQDGTSGSYEQYF	TGTGCCAGCAGCCAAGATGGGACTAGCGGGAGCTACGAGCAGTACTTC
TRBV5-1	NA	14	TRBJ2-5	once	CASSLAGYQETQYF	TGCGCCAGCAGCTTGGCCGGGTACCAAGAGACCCAGTACTTC
TRBV19	NA	13	TRBJ1-2	few	CASRNTGSVGYTF	TGTGCCAGTAGAAATACAGGGTCGGTCGGCTACACCTTC
TRBV27	NA	14	TRBJ2-7	NA	CASSRGKHLYEQYF	TGTGCCAGCAGCAGAGGGAAACACCTCTACGAGCAGTACTTC
TRBV13	NA	17	TRBJ2-7	NA	CASSLFDPGIYSYEQYF	TGTGCCAGCAGCTTATTTGACCCGGGAATTTACTCCTACGAGCAGTACTTC
TRBV18	TRBD2	18	TRBJ2-1	NA	CASSPASGRIQMYNEQFF	TGTGCCAGCTCACCAGCTAGCGGGAGGATACAGATGTACAATGAGCAGTTCTTC
TRBV5-8	NA	15	TRBJ2-5	NA	CASSLGVRGEETQYF	TGTGCCAGCAGCTTGGGGGTGCGGGGCGAAGAGACCCAGTACTTC
TRBV30	TRBD1	15	TRBJ2-7	NA	CAWSDRDRVSYEQYF	TGTGCCTGGAGTGACCGGGACAGGGTCTCCTACGAGCAGTACTTC
TRBV4-1	TRBD1	13	TRBJ2-5	NA	CASSQGQQETQYF	TGCGCCAGCAGCCAGGGACAGCAAGAGACCCAGTACTTC
TRBV7-3	TRBD2	15	TRBJ2-1	NA	CASSRAGGNYNEQFF	TGTGCCAGCAGCCGGGCGGGAGGGAACTACAATGAGCAGTTCTTC
TRBV7-9	TRBD1	19	TRBJ2-2	NA	CASSLFGRTGPTNTGELFF	TGTGCCAGCAGCTTATTCGGAAGGACAGGGCCCACGAACACCGGGGAGCTGTTTTTT
TRBV28	TRBD2	15	TRBJ2-7	NA	CASSLGGGTVGEQYF	TGTGCCAGCAGTTTAGGGGGGGGGACGGTTGGCGAGCAGTACTTC
TRBV28	NA	16	TRBJ1-3	NA	CASTFKDINPGNTIYF	TGTGCCAGCACCTTCAAGGACATTAACCCTGGAAACACCATATATTTT
TRBV11-2	NA	13	TRBJ1-1	NA	CASSGRGAGTAFF	TGTGCCAGCAGCGGTAGGGGCGCCGGAACAGCTTTCTTT
TRBV9	TRBD1	14	TRBJ1-1	few	CASSTDRGRSEAFF	TGTGCCAGCAGCACGGACAGGGGAAGATCTGAAGCTTTCTTT
TRBV5-1	NA	13	TRBJ2-1	NA	CASSLGQAGEQFF	TGCGCCAGCAGCTTGGGACAGGCGGGTGAGCAGTTCTTC
TRBV6-5	TRBD1	15	TRBJ1-1	once	CASSPGQGLNTEAFF	TGTGCCAGCAGTCCCGGACAGGGGTTAAACACTGAAGCTTTCTTT
TRBV25-1	NA	15	TRBJ1-4	NA	CASSEYRGGGEKLFF	TGTGCCAGCAGTGAATACCGGGGGGGTGGGGAAAAACTGTTTTTT
TRBV29-1	NA	16	TRBJ2-3	NA	CSVFPQGAYSTDTQYF	TGCAGCGTTTTTCCTCAAGGGGCCTACAGCACAGATACGCAGTATTTT
TRBV18	TRBD1	17	TRBJ1-3	NA	CASSPYGTVDSGNTIYF	TGTGCCAGCTCACCTTACGGGACAGTAGACTCTGGAAACACCATATATTTT
TRBV5-1	NA	13	TRBJ2-5	NA	CASSSDGEETQYF	TGCGCCAGCAGCTCGGACGGGGAAGAGACCCAGTACTTC
TRBV2	TRBD2	14	TRBJ2-3	NA	CASSGPGRADTQYF	TGTGCCAGCAGTGGGCCAGGGAGGGCGGATACGCAGTATTTT
TRBV5-1	NA	14	TRBJ1-4	NA	CASSGAETTYKLFF	TGCGCCAGCAGCGGGGCCGAAACTACGTACAAACTGTTTTTT
TRBV6-5	NA	15	TRBJ2-3	NA	CASSYRGTSTDTQYF	TGTGCCAGCAGTTATCGCGGGACTAGCACAGATACGCAGTATTTT
TRBV2	TRBD2	14	TRBJ2-7	NA	CASRGLTSLYEQYF	TGTGCCAGCAGGGGATTGACTAGCCTCTACGAGCAGTACTTC
TRBV25-1	TRBD2	11	TRBJ2-4	NA	CASGRENIQYF	TGTGCCTCCGGGAGGGAAAACATTCAGTACTTC
TRBV11-2	NA	14	TRBJ1-6	NA	CASSFEQGYSPLHF	TGTGCCAGCAGTTTCGAGCAGGGATATTCACCCCTCCACTTT
TRBV19	NA	16	TRBJ1-5	once	CASSLTGSLSNQPQHF	TGTGCCAGTAGCCTTACAGGGTCGCTTAGCAATCAGCCCCAGCATTTT
TRBV7-9	TRBD2	16	TRBJ2-5	NA	CASKGGASGYQETQYF	TGTGCCAGCAAGGGAGGGGCTAGCGGCTACCAAGAGACCCAGTACTTC
TRBV7-3	NA	15	TRBJ2-6	NA	CASSLIHSGANVLTF	TGTGCCAGCAGCTTAATTCACTCTGGGGCCAACGTCCTGACTTTC
TRBV14	TRBD2	15	TRBJ2-7	NA	CASSRGLAGTSLQYF	TGTGCCAGCAGCCGAGGACTAGCGGGGACTTCGTTGCAGTACTTC
TRBV10-1	TRBD1	16	TRBJ2-7	NA	CASSESGRGPPTEQYF	TGCGCCAGCAGTGAGTCAGGCAGGGGGCCTCCTACCGAGCAGTACTTC
TRBV27	NA	14	TRBJ2-7	NA	CASSSDSGTYEQYF	TGTGCCAGCAGTTCGGACAGTGGGACCTACGAGCAGTACTTC
TRBV7-3	TRBD2	14	TRBJ2-1	many	CASSRTSGGNEQFF	TGTGCCAGCAGCCGGACTAGCGGGGGGAATGAGCAGTTCTTC
TRBV5-1	TRBD1	14	TRBJ1-4	NA	CASSFTGGGEKLFF	TGCGCCAGCAGCTTTACAGGGGGCGGTGAAAAACTGTTTTTT
TRBV5-6	TRBD2	15	TRBJ2-7	NA	CASSFAGGLRYEQYF	TGTGCCAGCAGCTTCGCGGGAGGACTAAGATACGAGCAGTACTTC
TRBV6-1	NA	14	TRBJ2-7	few	CVFFKQKAAYEQYF	TGTGTTTTTTTCAAGCAGAAGGCGGCATACGAGCAGTACTTC
TRBV19	NA	15	TRBJ2-1	NA	CASGERQSSYNEQFF	TGTGCCAGTGGGGAGCGGCAAAGCTCCTACAATGAGCAGTTCTTC
TRBV30	NA	14	TRBJ1-2	NA	CAWSVRAGKYSYTF	TGTGCCTGGAGTGTACGGGCAGGGAAGTATAGCTACACCTTC
TRBV5-1	TRBD2	13	TRBJ2-7	few	CAIKSGTTYEQYF	TGCGCCATCAAAAGCGGGACCACCTACGAGCAGTACTTC
TRBV2	NA	15	TRBJ2-1	few	CASSSRPQGDNEQFF	TGTGCCAGCAGTTCTAGACCCCAGGGTGACAATGAGCAGTTCTTC
TRBV27	NA	14	TRBJ1-5	NA	CASSWAGDNQPQHF	TGTGCCAGCAGTTGGGCGGGGGACAATCAGCCCCAGCATTTT
TRBV10-3	NA	14	TRBJ2-3	NA	CAISALRDSDTQYF	TGTGCCATCAGTGCTCTGCGGGACTCAGATACGCAGTATTTT
TRBV4-1	TRBD1	15	TRBJ1-2	NA	CASSQGQGDHVGYTF	TGCGCCAGCAGCCAGGGGCAGGGGGACCACGTTGGCTACACCTTC